These 23 T cell receptor beta chains were all obtained from the same sample, sequenced in a study of T cells in Graves' hyperthyroidism and ophthalmopathy. Template material for amplifying TCR beta CDR3 regions consisted of RNA transcripts. HTBI primers were employed in a first-round RT-PCR of the TCR CDR3. MiXCR, applied by TCRdb to the multiplex PCR reads, yields one record per CDR3 protein. The sample has around 690,000 distinct CDR3 sequences, 15% to 20% seen once. The source material was blood. All receptors derive from a man between 45 and 60 years old with Graves' hyperthyroidism.

This clonotype was picked up many times. This sequence joins TRBV6-6 and TRBJ1-1; D not certain. The CDR3 totals 13 residues. Germline V gene data show CDR1 as MNHNY and CDR2 as SVGAGI (reference sequence). V lost 2 bases and J 1 base, leaving 5 bases between the germline ends. The CDR3 DNA follows: TGTGCCAGCAGTTACATAGGGAACACTGAAGCTTTCTTT. It is translated as CASSYIGNTEAFF.

The V gene is TRBV7-6, the J gene TRBJ2-5; 11 bases match TRBD2. Germline assignment: CDR1 SGHVS and CDR2 FNYEAQ. There are 18 residues in the CDR3. Germline trimming cut 4 bases from V and 3 bases from J; bases unmatched to any gene: 13. DNA for the CDR3: TGTGCCAGCAGCTACCGGGGGGCTAGCGGGAGGCAGAAAGAGACCCAGTACTTC. The encoded protein is CASSYRGASGRQKETQYF.

Comments on this clonotype: This may be a read error: a much more frequent sequence differs by one nucleotide. The chain has TRBV5-1 and TRBJ1-2; perhaps TRBD1 as D (5 bases). CDR1 and CDR2 (germline): SGHRS, YFSETQ. There are 15 residues in the CDR3. The CDR3 coding sequence is TGCGCCAGCAGCTTGGGTTCAGGGTTTAACTATGGCTACGCCTTC. Translation: CASSLGSGFNYGYAF.

This clonotype was counted only a few times. The V call is TRBV7-9, the J call TRBJ2-7; 8 bases map to TRBD2. CDR3 length equals 18 residues. Unmatched junction bases numbered 17, after V lost 2 bases and J lost 5 bases. From germline, CDR1 is SEHNR and CDR2 FQNEAQ (reference sequence). CDR3 protein: CASSLNGRSGRSADEQYF. CDR3 nucleotides: TGTGCCAGCAGCTTAAACGGACGGAGCGGGAGAAGTGCGGACGAGCAGTACTTC. The full variable domain, completed using reference TRBV7-9 and TRBJ2-7, is DTGVSQNPRHKITKRGQNVTFRCDPISEHNRLYWYRQTLGQGPEFLTYFQNEAQLEKSRLLSDRFSAERPKGSFSTLEIQRTEQGDSAMYLCASSLNGRSGRSADEQYFGPGTRLTVT.

The J gene is TRBJ2-7, the V gene TRBV6-2 or TRBV6-3; TRBD1 matches 8 bases. The germline V gene encodes CDR1 MNHEY and CDR2 SVGEGT. Germline trimming cut 6 bases from V and 3 bases from J; bases unmatched to any gene: 10. This CDR3 contains 15 residues. As DNA, the CDR3 is TGTGCCAGCAGAGCAGGACAGGGTAAAGGCTACGAGCAGTACTTC. This codes for CASRAGQGKGYEQYF.

The table lists this clonotype with a few counts. The gene calls are TRBV27 and TRBJ2-7; TRBD2 is a possible D gene (6 bases). V lost 4 bases, J lost 4 bases, and 11 bases lay in between. Germline CDR1 reads MNHEY; CDR2 reads SMNVEV (reference sequence). CDR3 length: 13 amino acids. The CDR3 region has the DNA TGTGCCAGCAGTTACGGGGGAGTATACGAGCAGTACTTC. Protein product: CASSYGGVYEQYF.

This clonotype was seen many times. The chain is built from TRBV18 and TRBJ2-1, with 9 bases identical to TRBD1. The CDR3 spans 15 residues. The ends lost 3 bases at V and 6 bases at J; junction bases unmatched: 6. The germline gives CDR1 KGHSH, CDR2 LQKENI. CDR3 sequence reads: CASSPGQGIGNEQFF. The CDR3 DNA is TGTGCCAGCTCACCGGGACAGGGTATTGGCAATGAGCAGTTCTTC.

This clonotype occurred many times. The chain is built from TRBV11-2 and TRBJ2-5; TRBD2 agrees at 12 bases. The CDR3 contains 15 residues. Germline values: CDR1 SGHAT, CDR2 FQNNGV. Unmatched junction bases numbered 8, after V lost 5 bases and J lost 7 bases. CDR3 in amino acids: CASSRTSGDPGTQYF. For the CDR3, the DNA is TGTGCCAGCAGCCGGACTAGCGGGGACCCGGGGACCCAGTACTTC.

This clonotype was seen repeatedly, ten times or more. The gene calls are TRBV30 and TRBJ2-7, with D hard to call. From germline, CDR1 is GTSNPN and CDR2 SVGIG (reference sequence). V was shortened by 2 bases and J by 1 base, with 9 bases between the two germline ends. CDR3 length: 13 amino acids. The CDR3 region is CAWSPYGSYEQYF. DNA for the CDR3: TGTGCCTGGAGTCCCTACGGGTCCTACGAGCAGTACTTC.

This clonotype was seen only a few times. The CDR3 here is CASKAWGGRKLDNEQFF. The CDR3 nucleotides read TGTGCCAGTAAAGCCTGGGGGGGGCGCAAACTGGACAATGAGCAGTTCTTC. This rearrangement joins TRBV19 to TRBJ2-1; the D gene is possibly TRBD2 (7 bases). Trimming shortened V by 7 bases and J by 5 bases, and 24 bases separated the two germline ends. CDR1 and CDR2 from the germline V gene are LNHDA and SQIVND (reference sequence). This CDR3 contains 17 residues.

This clonotype was picked up a small number of times. V gene TRBV4-1 combines with J gene TRBJ2-7, with D maybe TRBD2 (6 bases). Germline V lookup: CDR1 MGHRA, CDR2 YSYEKL. This CDR3 contains 16 residues. Trimming pared 0 bases from V and 2 bases from J, leaving 14 bases between. The CDR3: CASSQDAGTSPYEQYF. Here the CDR3 DNA reads TGCGCCAGCAGCCAAGATGCCGGGACTTCCCCCTACGAGCAGTACTTC.

This clonotype was recorded a few times. The rearrangement uses TRBV27 and TRBJ2-7; 7 nucleotides line up with TRBD2. Germline-derived CDR1 and CDR2 are MNHEY and SMNVEV (reference sequence). V shed 2 bases and J 0 bases; nucleotides not matched to a gene: 4. The CDR3 is 15 amino acids. The CDR3 spells CASSLMAGASYEQYF. CDR3 in DNA: TGTGCCAGCAGTTTAATGGCGGGAGCCTCCTACGAGCAGTACTTC.

This clonotype was recorded at least ten times. V and J are TRBV5-1 and TRBJ2-7; D unclear. Per the germline V gene, CDR1 is SGHRS and CDR2 is YFSETQ. Trimming pared 4 bases from V and 7 bases from J, leaving 18 bases between. The CDR3 has 14 amino acids. CDR3 sequence: CASSLSVPPQEQYF. CDR3 sequence (DNA): TGCGCCAGCAGCCTGAGCGTACCACCGCAGGAGCAGTACTTC. The whole variable domain, remainder taken from reference TRBV5-1 and TRBJ2-7, is KAGVTQTPRYLIKTRGQQVTLSCSPISGHRSVSWYQQTPGQGLQFLFEYFSETQRNKGNFPGRFSGRQFSNSRSEMNVSTLELGDSALYLCASSLSVPPQEQYFGPGTRLTVT.

The table lists this clonotype with many counts. The CDR3 bases are TGTGCCATCAGTCCTATACAGGGGGCGGGGACCGGGGAGCTGTTTTTT. Protein sequence: CAISPIQGAGTGELFF. The V gene is TRBV10-3, the J gene TRBJ2-2; 9 positions match TRBD1. The CDR3 is made up of 16 amino acids. Germline lookup yields CDR1 ENHRY and CDR2 SYGVKD. Germline trimming cut 5 bases from V and 5 bases from J; bases unmatched to any gene: 9.

This clonotype was seen ten or more times. The V and J genes are TRBV7-2 and TRBJ2-2; 11 bases map to TRBD1. The germline V gene has CDR1 SGHTA and CDR2 FQGNSA. This CDR3 comprises 19 residues. V was pared by 5 bases and J by 3 bases, with 14 bases of the junction left unmatched. The CDR3 spells CASSPLGQGALDDTGELFF. The CDR3, as DNA: TGTGCCAGCAGCCCCCTTGGACAGGGGGCGCTGGATGACACCGGGGAGCTGTTTTTT. Full variable domain (outside the CDR3, taken from reference TRBV7-2 and TRBJ2-2): GAGVSQSPSNKVTEKGKDVELRCDPISGHTALYWYRQSLGQGLEFLIYFQGNSAPDKSGLPSDRFSAERTGGSVSTLTIQRTQQEDSAVYLCASSPLGQGALDDTGELFFGEGSRLTVL.

The table lists this clonotype with many counts. The chain combines TRBV28 with TRBJ1-2, with D hard to call. Germline V lookup: CDR1 MDHEN, CDR2 SYDVKM. The V gene lost 3 bases and the J gene lost 4 bases, with 15 bases spanning the gap. This CDR3 region has 15 residues. CDR3 sequence reads: CASSFMEGGFYGYTF. The CDR3 nucleotides are TGTGCCAGCAGTTTTATGGAGGGTGGCTTCTATGGCTACACCTTC.

This clonotype was detected only a few times. This chain links TRBV29-1 with TRBJ1-3, with TRBD1 matching over 9 bases. The germline gives CDR1 SQVTM, CDR2 ANQGSEA. This CDR3 is 14 amino acids long. Unmatched junction bases numbered 6, after V lost 1 base and J lost 8 bases. CDR3 residues: CSVEADRGGYTIYF. The CDR3 region has the DNA TGCAGCGTTGAAGCGGACAGGGGAGGGTACACCATATATTTT.

A remark on this clonotype: A much more abundant neighbour one base away suggests this may be a read error. The final CDR3 position lacks the conserved phenylalanine or tryptophan, pointing to a likely read error. The chain carries TRBV28 and TRBJ2-2; 9 bases agree with TRBD1. Losses at the gene ends were 5 bases for V and 3 bases for J; bases not matched to a gene: 1. The CDR3 loop spans 14 amino acids. CDR1 is MDHEN, CDR2 SYDVKM, per germline. The CDR3 DNA sequence: TGTGCCAGCAGTGGGGACAGGGACACCGGGGAGCTGTTTTAT. Protein sequence: CASSGDRDTGELFY.

This clonotype occurred many times. The gene calls are TRBV28 and TRBJ2-5, with TRBD1 matching over 7 bases. The trim removed 8 bases at V and 5 bases at J, leaving 8 bases unmatched. CDR1 is MDHEN, CDR2 SYDVKM, per germline. The CDR3 consists of 13 residues. The CDR3 reads CASLGTAGETQYF. The CDR3 DNA reads TGTGCCAGCCTTGGGACAGCCGGGGAGACCCAGTACTTC.

This clonotype has just a few counts. This may be a read error, as it is one base from a much larger clone. The J gene is TRBJ2-1, the V gene TRBV20-1; D uncertain. Germline-derived CDR1 and CDR2 are DFQATT and SNEGSKA (reference sequence). The CDR3 contains 14 residues. With 5 bases removed from V and 9 bases from J, the gap between germline ends came to 20 bases. CDR3 sequence: CSARAILTESEQFF. Here the CDR3 DNA reads TGCAGTGCTCGCGCCATTTTGACGGAAAGTGAGCAGTTCTTC.

The chain links TRBV19 to TRBJ2-4; 7 positions match TRBD2. The CDR3 loop spans 16 amino acids. Germline CDR1 is LNHDA and CDR2 is SQIVND (reference sequence). Trimming removed 7 bases from V and 0 bases from J; junction bases left unmatched: 9. CDR3 sequence (DNA): TGTGCCAGTACCCCGCGGGGAGGGCTAGCCAAAAACATTCAGTACTTC. It specifies CASTPRGGLAKNIQYF.

This clonotype was recorded many times. The chain links TRBV27 to TRBJ2-7; TRBD2 matches 11 bases. V lost 6 bases to trimming and J lost 2 bases; unmatched junction nucleotides: 6. The CDR3 sequence is 15 residues long. From germline, CDR1 is MNHEY and CDR2 SMNVEV (reference sequence). The CDR3 coding sequence is TGTGCCAGCAGCTCCTTAGCGGGAGGGCCCTACGAGCAGTACTTC. Protein sequence: CASSSLAGGPYEQYF.

This clonotype was counted between two and nine times. The rearrangement links TRBV30 to TRBJ2-1; D possibly corresponds to TRBD1 (5 bases). Germline V CDR1 and CDR2: GTSNPN, SVGIG (reference sequence). This CDR3 spans 11 amino acids. Between the trimmed V and J ends, which lost 4 bases and 10 bases, there was a span of 11 bases. The CDR3 DNA follows: TGTGCCTGGAAGGCCGCAGGGGAGCAGTTCTTC. Translation: CAWKAAGEQFF.